A selection of T cell receptor beta chains follows, all from one sample in a study of Ad26.COV2.S vaccination and SARS-CoV-2 variants. Some clones are missing from TCRdb's copy, which holds only in-frame ones; the method was immunoSEQ multiplex PCR. The sample has a few hundred thousand clones, about 80% seen once. Sample: peripheral blood, taken in a trial of Ad26.COV2.S vaccine versus placebo. The receptor set was obtained from a person aged 18-65 years who received the Ad26.COV2.S COVID-19 vaccine or a placebo. CDR3s include the opening cysteine and the closing phenylalanine or tryptophan. The order of the fields is J gene, V gene, CDR3 protein.

>TRBJ1-2|TRBV7-9
CASSLDRGGYTF
>TRBJ1-2|TRBV18
CASSPDRGHGYTF
>TRBJ1-1|TRBV29-1
CSVLGYTEAFF
>TRBJ2-7|TRBV12-3/TRBV12-4
CASRRLAGTRYF
>TRBJ2-5|TRBV5-4
CASSLVWQGMQTQYF
>TRBJ1-5|TRBV21-1
CASSKPWTGGRQPQHF
>TRBJ2-5|TRBV18
CASSPFIQETQYF
>TRBJ2-1|TRBV3-1/TRBV3-2
CASSQDPRQGWAKYEQFF
>TRBJ1-1|TRBV18
CASSPRRGQGTEAFF
>TRBJ1-3|TRBV3-1/TRBV3-2
CASSQRGQGGNTIYF
>TRBJ2-2|TRBV9
CASSVRQVSGELFF
>TRBJ2-3|TRBV7-2
CASSLDPSGSPDTQYF
>TRBJ2-1|TRBV18
CASPPGTSYNEQFF
>TRBJ1-1|TRBV7-3
CASSHTGGANTEAFF
>TRBJ2-7|TRBV6-2/TRBV6-3
CASSWRQGRTYEQYF
>TRBJ1-5|TRBV6-5
CASSYITGSDQPQHF
>TRBJ2-3|TRBV7-6
CASSLALAGGSDTQYF
>TRBJ1-1|TRBV11-3
CASSQQGFGGTEAFF